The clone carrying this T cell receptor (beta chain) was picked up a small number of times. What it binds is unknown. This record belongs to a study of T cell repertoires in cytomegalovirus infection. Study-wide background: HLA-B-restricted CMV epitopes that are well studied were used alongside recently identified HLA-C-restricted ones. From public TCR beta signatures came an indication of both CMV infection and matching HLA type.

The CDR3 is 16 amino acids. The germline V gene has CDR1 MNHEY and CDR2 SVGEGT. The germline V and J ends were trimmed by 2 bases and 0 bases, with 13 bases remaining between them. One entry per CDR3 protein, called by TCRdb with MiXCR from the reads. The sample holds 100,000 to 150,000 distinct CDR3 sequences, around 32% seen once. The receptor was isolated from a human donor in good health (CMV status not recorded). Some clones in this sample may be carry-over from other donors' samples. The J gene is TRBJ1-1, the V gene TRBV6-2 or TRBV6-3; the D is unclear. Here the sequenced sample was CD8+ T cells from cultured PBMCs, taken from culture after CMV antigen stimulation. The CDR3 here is CASSYGFGEMNTEAFF. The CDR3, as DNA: TGTGCCAGCAGTTACGGCTTTGGCGAGATGAACACTGAAGCTTTCTTT.